Shown below are 9 T cell receptor beta chains from a single sample sequenced in a study of metastatic and nonmetastatic thyroid tumors. Via MiXCR, TCRdb re-called the PCR reads. The table has more than 85,000 clones, over 8.5% seen once; the top ten hold under 9%. Ahead of thyroid surgery, no patient had received treatment of any kind. Sequenced: blood. Source of these receptors: a female donor with papillary thyroid cancer or a benign thyroid nodule (not recorded which). Some clones in this sample may be carry-over from other donors' samples.

This clone was detected many times. The sample carries other DNA sequences with the same CDR3. V is TRBV5-1 and J is TRBJ2-3; the D call may be TRBD1 or TRBD2 (5 bases each). This CDR3 spans 14 amino acids. Trimming shortened V by 2 bases and J by 2 bases, and 9 bases separated the two germline ends. CDR1 is SGHRS and CDR2 is YFSETQ in the germline V gene. The CDR3 DNA follows: TGCGCCAGCAGCTTAGGGACGGTCACAGATACGCAGTATTTT. Amino acid sequence: CASSLGTVTDTQYF.

This clone was picked up many times. This sequence joins TRBV6-1 and TRBJ2-3; D not resolved. Germline V lookup: CDR1 MNHNS, CDR2 SASEGT. The CDR3 sequence is 12 residues long. V was cut by 0 bases and J by 5 bases, with 3 bases left in between. The CDR3 bases are TGTGCCAGCAGTGAAGCCGAAGATACGCAGTATTTT. Residues: CASSEAEDTQYF.

This clone has a count of ten or more. The rearrangement uses TRBV4-2 and TRBJ2-1, with 12 bases matching TRBD2. Unmatched junction bases numbered 14, after V lost 4 bases and J lost 4 bases. CDR3 length: 19 amino acids. Germline V gene lookup returns CDR1 LGHNA and CDR2 YNFKEQ. Here the CDR3 DNA reads TGTGCCAGCAGCCGGGCGTTGGCTAGCGGGGGGGCGGATTACAATGAGCAGTTCTTC. Its protein is CASSRALASGGADYNEQFF.

This clone was counted at least ten times. The J gene is TRBJ2-4, the V gene TRBV19; D ambiguous. The germline CDR1 and CDR2 sequences are LNHDA and SQIVND (reference sequence). V lost 4 bases, J lost 0 bases, and 13 bases lay in between. The CDR3 sequence is 16 residues long. The CDR3 sequence is CASSNSALLAKNIQYF. The DNA of the CDR3 is TGTGCCAGTAGTAACTCCGCTCTACTAGCCAAAAACATTCAGTACTTC.

The table lists this clone with many counts. The V gene is TRBV10-3, the J gene TRBJ2-3; 7 bases map to TRBD2. The CDR3 sequence is 14 residues long. The germline V gene encodes CDR1 ENHRY and CDR2 SYGVKD. The ends lost 6 bases at V and 8 bases at J; junction bases unmatched: 11. Written as DNA, the CDR3 is TGTGCCATCAGCAAGAGCGGGGCCCCGGCTACGCAGTATTTT. This sequence encodes CAISKSGAPATQYF.

This clone has a count of ten or more. The gene calls are TRBV20-1 and TRBJ1-5; a weak D match, TRBD1 (6 bases). V was trimmed by 6 bases and J by 5 bases, leaving 14 bases between them. The CDR3 is 13 amino acids. Germline V gene lookup returns CDR1 DFQATT and CDR2 SNEGSKA (reference sequence). CDR3 sequence (DNA): TGCAGTGCCCAAACAGGGAGGGATCAGCCCCAGCATTTT. Translated: CSAQTGRDQPQHF.

This clone was detected ten times or more. The chain couples TRBV19 to TRBJ2-7, with a possible D match to TRBD1 (6 bases). V was pared by 7 bases and J by 0 bases, with 13 bases between. CDR1 and CDR2 from the germline V gene are LNHDA and SQIVND (reference sequence). The CDR3 is 14 residues long. The CDR3 DNA reads as TGTGCCAGTACCCCGACAGGTAGCTCCTACGAGCAGTACTTC. It translates to CASTPTGSSYEQYF.

This clone has at least ten counts. J is TRBJ2-1 and V is TRBV10-1; 11 bases match TRBD2. The trim removed 3 bases at V and 4 bases at J, leaving 8 bases unmatched. This CDR3 comprises 17 residues. The V gene's germline CDR1 is WNHNN and CDR2 SYGVQD (reference sequence). The CDR3 reads CASSDNSLAGAYNEQFF. CDR3 bases: TGCGCCAGCAGTGATAACTCACTAGCGGGGGCTTACAATGAGCAGTTCTTC.

Only a few counts were recorded for this clone. This sequence joins TRBV9 and TRBJ2-7; D might be TRBD1 (6 bases). V was cut by 4 bases and J by 5 bases, with 16 bases left in between. Germline loops: CDR1 SGDLS, CDR2 YYNGEE. The CDR3 contains 14 residues. CDR3 DNA sequence: TGTGCCAGCAGCCTCACCATCAGGGGAGACGAGCAGTACTTC. This gives the protein CASSLTIRGDEQYF.